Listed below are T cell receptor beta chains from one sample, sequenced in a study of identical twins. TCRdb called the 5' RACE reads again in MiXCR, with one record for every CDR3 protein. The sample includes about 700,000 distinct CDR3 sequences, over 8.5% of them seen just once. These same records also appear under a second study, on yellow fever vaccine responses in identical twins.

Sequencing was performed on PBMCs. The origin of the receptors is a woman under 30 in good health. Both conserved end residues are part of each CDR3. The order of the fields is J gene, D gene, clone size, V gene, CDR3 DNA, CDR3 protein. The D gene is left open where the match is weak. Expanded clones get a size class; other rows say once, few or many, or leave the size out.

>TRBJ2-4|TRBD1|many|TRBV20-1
TGCAGTGCTAGAGATCGACAGGGTCGGAACATTCAGTACTTC
CSARDRQGRNIQYF
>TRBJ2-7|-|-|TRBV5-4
TGTGCCAGCAGGACGGAGGGACTCTACGAGCAGTACTTC
CASRTEGLYEQYF
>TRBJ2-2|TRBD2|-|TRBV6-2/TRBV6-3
TGTGCCAGCAGTTCCCCTCTCATAGCGGGAGTCGGGGAGCTGTTTTTT
CASSSPLIAGVGELFF
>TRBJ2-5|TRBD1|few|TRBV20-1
TGCAGTGCTAGAGTAGGGACAGGTGAAGAGACCCAGTACTTC
CSARVGTGEETQYF
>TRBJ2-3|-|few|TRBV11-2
TGTGCCAGCACCTCAGCAGCAGATACGCAGTATTTT
CASTSAADTQYF
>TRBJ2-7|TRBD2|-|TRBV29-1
TGCAGCGTTGTTCCAGCGGGGGCCCAAACCTACGAGCAGTACTTC
CSVVPAGAQTYEQYF
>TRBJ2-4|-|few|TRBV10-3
TGTGCCATCAGTGATCCCCGTTGGGGCTACAACATTCAGTACTTC
CAISDPRWGYNIQYF
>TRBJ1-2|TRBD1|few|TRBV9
TGTGCCAGCAGCACCCGGGACAGTCAGATAAGATATGGCTACACCTTC
CASSTRDSQIRYGYTF
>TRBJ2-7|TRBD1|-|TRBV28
TGTGCCAGCAGTTTATTCGGGACAGGGCCCCACGAGCAGTACTTC
CASSLFGTGPHEQYF
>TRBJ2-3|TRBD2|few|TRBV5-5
TGTGCCAGCAGCTTTGGACTAGCGGAGACAGATACGCAGTATTTT
CASSFGLAETDTQYF
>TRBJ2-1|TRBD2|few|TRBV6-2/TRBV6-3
TGTGCCAGCAGTTACTCAGCCGGGACTAGCGGGATGAATGAGCAGTTCTTC
CASSYSAGTSGMNEQFF
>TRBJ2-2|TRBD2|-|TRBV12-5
TGTGCTAGTGGCCCGACACTAGCGGGTAACACCGGGGAGCTGTTTTTT
CASGPTLAGNTGELFF
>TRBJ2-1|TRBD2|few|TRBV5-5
TGTGCCAGCAGCTTGGTCTCCCTAGCGGGCAATGAGCAGTTCTTC
CASSLVSLAGNEQFF
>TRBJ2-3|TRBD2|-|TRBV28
TGTGCCAGCAGTGTGACTAGCGGGGAGTACACAGATACGCAGTATTTT
CASSVTSGEYTDTQYF
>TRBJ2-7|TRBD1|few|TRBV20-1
TGCAGTGCTAGGGGCCTACAGGGGCTCGAGCAGTACTTC
CSARGLQGLEQYF
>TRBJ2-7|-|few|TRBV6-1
TGTGCCAGCAGTGGGTCGGCTAGCCGGCCCTACGAGCAGTACTTC
CASSGSASRPYEQYF
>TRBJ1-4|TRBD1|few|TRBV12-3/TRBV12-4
TGTGCCAGCCGATCTTACAGGGGAAGGAGTGAAAAACTGTTTTTT
CASRSYRGRSEKLFF
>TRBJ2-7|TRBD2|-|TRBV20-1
TGCAGTGCCTGGGAGGCTTTGGGGGGGCGTAGGCTAGCGGGCCGGTACGCCTACGAGCAGTACTTC
CSAWEALGGRRLAGRYAYEQYF
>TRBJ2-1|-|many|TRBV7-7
TGTGCTAGCAGCTTAGACCCCGAACTTCCGATTGAGCAGTTCTTC
CASSLDPELPIEQFF
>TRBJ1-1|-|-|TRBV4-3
TGCGCCAGCAGCCAGGTTATTGGGGATACTGAAGCTTTCTTT
CASSQVIGDTEAFF
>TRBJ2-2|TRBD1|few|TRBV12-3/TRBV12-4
TGTGCCAGCCACCGCATGGCCCCCCGACAGGGGTCGACCGGGGAGCTGTTTTTT
CASHRMAPRQGSTGELFF
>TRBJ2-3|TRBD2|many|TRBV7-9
TGTGCCAGCAGCTCTCTGACGCTAGCGGGAGAAGGAGATACGCAGTATTTT
CASSSLTLAGEGDTQYF
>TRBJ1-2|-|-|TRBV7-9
TGTGCCAGCAGCTTTGGATCACCTAGGGGATATGGCTACACCTTC
CASSFGSPRGYGYTF
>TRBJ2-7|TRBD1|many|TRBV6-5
TGTGCCAGCGGGGACAGCTTTTACGAGCAGTACTTC
CASGDSFYEQYF
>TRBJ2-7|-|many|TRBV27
TGTGCCAGCAGTTTATCCTCGACCTACGAGCAGTACTTC
CASSLSSTYEQYF
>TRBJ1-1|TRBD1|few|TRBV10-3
TGTGCCATCAGCGAAACAGGGGACACTGAAGCTTTCTTT
CAISETGDTEAFF
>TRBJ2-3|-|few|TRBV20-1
TGCAGTGCTAGAGCGGGGGATACCACAGATACGCAGTATTTT
CSARAGDTTDTQYF
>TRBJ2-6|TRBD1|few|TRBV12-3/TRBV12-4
TGTGCCAGCAGTTTTCACAGGGGTGGAGTCTCTGGGGCCAACGTCCTGACTTTC
CASSFHRGGVSGANVLTF
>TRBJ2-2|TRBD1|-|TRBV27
TGTGCCAGCAGTTTACGACAGGGGGCTTATGCGAACACCGGGGAGCTGTTTTTT
CASSLRQGAYANTGELFF
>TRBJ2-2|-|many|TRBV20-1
TGCAGTGCTAGACAGACGAACACCGGGGAGCTGTTTTTT
CSARQTNTGELFF
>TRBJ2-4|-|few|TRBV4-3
TGCGCCAGCAGCCAAGATCAGGACAGCTATAACATTCAGTACTTC
CASSQDQDSYNIQYF
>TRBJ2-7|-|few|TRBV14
TGTGCCAGCAGCCAAGATTTGGTTCGGGGGACTCTCCTGGACTCCTACGAGCAGTACTTC
CASSQDLVRGTLLDSYEQYF
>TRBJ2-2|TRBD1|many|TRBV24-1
TGTGCCACCAGTGATTCGGGACAGTTAACCGGGGAGCTGTTTTTT
CATSDSGQLTGELFF
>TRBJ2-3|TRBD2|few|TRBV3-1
TGTGCCAGCAGCCTCAGCGGGGGGAAAGATACGCAGTATTTT
CASSLSGGKDTQYF
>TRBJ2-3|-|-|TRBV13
TGTGCCAGCAGCTTAGGGTGGTCCCGCACAGATACGCAGTATTTT
CASSLGWSRTDTQYF
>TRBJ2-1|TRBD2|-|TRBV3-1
TGTGCCAGCAGCCCTAGCGGGAGGGCCTCCTACAATGAGCAGTTCTTC
CASSPSGRASYNEQFF
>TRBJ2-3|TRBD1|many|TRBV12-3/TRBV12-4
TGTGCCAGCAGTCTCCGGGACAGGGGGCTAGATACGCAGTATTTT
CASSLRDRGLDTQYF
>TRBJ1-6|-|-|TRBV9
TGTGCCAGCAGCGCTTATAATTCACCCCTCCACTTT
CASSAYNSPLHF
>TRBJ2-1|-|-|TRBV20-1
TGCAGTGCTCGCATACCGTATAAGTTTACGGCCTACAATGAGCAGTTCTTC
CSARIPYKFTAYNEQFF
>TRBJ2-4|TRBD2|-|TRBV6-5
TGTGCCAGCAGTTACTCCCCGGGAGGTCTGGGGGGAAACATTCAGTACTTC
CASSYSPGGLGGNIQYF
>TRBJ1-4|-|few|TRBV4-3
TGCGCCAGCAGCCAAGATAGAGGGGTAACCAATGAAAAACTGTTTTTT
CASSQDRGVTNEKLFF
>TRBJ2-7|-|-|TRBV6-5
TGTGCCAGCAGTTACCTCGGACCGGGGGCATCAACTACGGACGAGCAGTACTTC
CASSYLGPGASTTDEQYF
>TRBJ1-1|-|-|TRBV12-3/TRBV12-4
TGTGCCAGCAGTTCATACTCGACAGAAGGGACTGAAGCTTTCTTT
CASSSYSTEGTEAFF
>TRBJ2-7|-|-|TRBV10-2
TGCGCCAGCAGCCAATCGACAGTCTCCTACGAGCAGTACTTC
CASSQSTVSYEQYF
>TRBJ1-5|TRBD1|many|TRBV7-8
TGTGCCAGCAGCGTATTCAGGGGGGGCAATCAGCCCCAGCATTTT
CASSVFRGGNQPQHF
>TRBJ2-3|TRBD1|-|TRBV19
TGTGCCAGTAGGGCGGGACAGGGGACGACAGATACGCAGTATTTT
CASRAGQGTTDTQYF
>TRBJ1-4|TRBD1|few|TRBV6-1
TGTGCCAGCAGCCGAAAACCGGGACAGTCAAATGAAAAACTGTTTTTT
CASSRKPGQSNEKLFF
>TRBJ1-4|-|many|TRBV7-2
TGTGCCAGCCGTTCGGGAGGTGGGGATGAAAAACTGTTTTTT
CASRSGGGDEKLFF
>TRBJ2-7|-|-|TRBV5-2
TGTGCCTGCAGTCCAAGGGGGACAGGGGGATCAGGGTCCTACGAGCAGTACTTC
CACSPRGTGGSGSYEQYF
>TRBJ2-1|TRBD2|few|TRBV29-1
TGCAGCGTTGCTCTAGCGGTGAACAATGAGCAGTTCTTC
CSVALAVNNEQFF
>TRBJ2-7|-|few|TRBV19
TGTGCCAGTAGTCCCCTGATGGGGGTTAAAGACGAGCAGTACTTC
CASSPLMGVKDEQYF
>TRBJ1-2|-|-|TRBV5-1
TGCGCCAGCAGCTTTGAGCGGGGGGCAGGCTATGGCTACACCTTC
CASSFERGAGYGYTF
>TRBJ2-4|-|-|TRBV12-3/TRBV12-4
TGTGCCAGCAGTTCCAGTCAGGCTCAGGCCAAAAACATTCAGTACTTC
CASSSSQAQAKNIQYF
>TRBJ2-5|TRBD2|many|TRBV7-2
TGTGCCAGCAGCCCCCGTGGCGGGAGAGAGACCCAGTACTTC
CASSPRGGRETQYF
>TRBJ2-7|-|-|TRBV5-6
TGTGCCAGCAGCTGGGCGGCAGGGGGACTCCACGAGCAGTACTTC
CASSWAAGGLHEQYF
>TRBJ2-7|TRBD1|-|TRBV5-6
TGTGCCAGCAGCTTCCGGGACAGAGAACTGCTATTCTCCTACGAGCAGTACTTC
CASSFRDRELLFSYEQYF
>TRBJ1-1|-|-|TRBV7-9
TGTGCCAGCAGCTTAGCCAGCGGCACTGAAGCTTTCTTT
CASSLASGTEAFF
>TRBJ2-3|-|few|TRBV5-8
TGTGCCAGCAGCCGCGGCCTTATTAAGGGGGCAGATACGCAGTATTTT
CASSRGLIKGADTQYF
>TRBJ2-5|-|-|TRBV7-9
TGTGCCAGCGGTAGGGGGGCACTGCCGCTCGGGGAGTACTTC
CASGRGALPLGEYF